What follows describes a single T cell receptor (beta chain). Here immunoSEQ multiplex PCR was the method, and the copy in TCRdb shows in-frame clones only, minus some. The sample consists of fewer than 85,000 clones, 88% of them appearing once. The source of the sample is a study of OX40 agonist ivuxolimab in advanced cancers. Overall study: Patients got intravenous ivuxolimab at 0.01 to 10 mg/kg every 2 weeks. Earlier anti-PD-1, anti-PD-L1 or anti-CTLA-4 therapy was permitted; under 50% had received some.

The germline V and J ends were trimmed by 4 bases and 3 bases, with 13 bases remaining between them. The CDR3 length is 14 residues. The V gene's germline CDR1 is ENHRY and CDR2 SYGVKD. The chain recombines TRBV10-3 with TRBJ2-7, with D unclear. The specimen comprised CD4+ or CD8+ T cells sorted from blood, sampled in a trial of the OX40 agonist ivuxolimab. This clonotype originated in an adult with an advanced solid tumor such as melanoma, head and neck, liver or kidney cancer. CDR3 DNA sequence: TGTGCCATCAGTGGAGAGGTTCTTGGCTACGAGCAGTACTTC. This gives the protein CAISGEVLGYEQYF.